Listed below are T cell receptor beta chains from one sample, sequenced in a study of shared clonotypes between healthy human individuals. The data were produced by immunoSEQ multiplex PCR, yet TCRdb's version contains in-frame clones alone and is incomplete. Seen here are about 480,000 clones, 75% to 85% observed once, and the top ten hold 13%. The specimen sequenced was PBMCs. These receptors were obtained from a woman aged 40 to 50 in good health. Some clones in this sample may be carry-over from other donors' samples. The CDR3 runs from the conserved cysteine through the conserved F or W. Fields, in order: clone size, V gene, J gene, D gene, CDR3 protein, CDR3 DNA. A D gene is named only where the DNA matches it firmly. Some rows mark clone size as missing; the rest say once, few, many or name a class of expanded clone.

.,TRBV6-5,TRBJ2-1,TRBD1,CASRPGTGGFNEQFF,TGTGCCAGCAGGCCCGGGACAGGGGGCTTCAATGAGCAGTTCTTC
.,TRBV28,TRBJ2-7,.,CASGTTTYEQYF,TGTGCCAGCGGGACAACAACCTACGAGCAGTACTTC
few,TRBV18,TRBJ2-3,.,CASSLLTDTQYF,TGTGCCAGCTCACTTCTCACAGATACGCAGTATTTT
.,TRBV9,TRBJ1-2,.,CASRSLGGLNYGYTF,TGTGCCAGCAGGAGTTTGGGGGGGCTTAACTATGGCTACACCTTC
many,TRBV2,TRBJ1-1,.,CASRLGRQNTEAFF,TGTGCCAGCAGATTAGGACGGCAGAACACTGAAGCTTTCTTT
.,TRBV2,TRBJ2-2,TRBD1,CASTWTGGYTGELFF,TGTGCCAGCACCTGGACAGGGGGGTACACCGGGGAGCTGTTTTTT
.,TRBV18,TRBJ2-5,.,CASSPQGGETQYF,TGTGCCAGCTCACCACAAGGAGGGGAGACCCAGTACTTC
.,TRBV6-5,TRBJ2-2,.,CASSSTFFLGGELFF,TGTGCCAGCAGTTCCACCTTCTTTTTGGGCGGGGAGCTGTTTTTT
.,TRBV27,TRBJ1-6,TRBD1,CASSSNRGNSPLHF,TGTGCCAGCAGTTCCAACAGGGGTAATTCACCCCTCCACTTT
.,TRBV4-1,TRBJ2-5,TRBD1,CASSTDRGGAETQYF,TGCGCCAGCAGCACTGATAGAGGGGGCGCAGAGACCCAGTACTTC
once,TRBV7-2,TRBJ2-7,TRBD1,CASSLDQGAEEQYF,TGTGCCAGCAGCTTAGACCAGGGGGCGGAAGAGCAGTACTTC
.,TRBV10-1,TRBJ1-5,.,CASSGDSNQPQHF,TGCGCCAGCAGTGGCGACAGTAATCAGCCCCAGCATTTT
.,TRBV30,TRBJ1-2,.,CAWSVLGFNYGYTF,TGTGCCTGGAGTGTGTTAGGATTTAACTATGGCTACACCTTC
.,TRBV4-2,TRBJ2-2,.,CASNPLGQGDTGELFF,TGTGCCAGCAACCCATTGGGGCAGGGAGACACCGGGGAGCTGTTTTTT
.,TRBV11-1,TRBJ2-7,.,CASSFRQVLNEQYF,TGTGCCAGCAGCTTTCGACAGGTATTGAACGAGCAGTACTTC
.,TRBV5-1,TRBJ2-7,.,CASSLEQGSYEQYF,TGCGCCAGCAGCCTGGAACAGGGATCCTACGAGCAGTACTTC
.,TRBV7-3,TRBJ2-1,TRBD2,CASSLNGGTDNEQFF,TGTGCCAGCAGCTTAAACGGGGGGACTGACAATGAGCAGTTCTTC
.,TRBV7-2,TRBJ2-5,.,CASTRGSPGETQYF,TGTGCCAGCACCCGAGGGTCCCCGGGGGAGACCCAGTACTTC
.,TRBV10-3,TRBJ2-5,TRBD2,CAISPTRGGETQYF,TGTGCCATCAGCCCCACTCGGGGGGGAGAGACCCAGTACTTC
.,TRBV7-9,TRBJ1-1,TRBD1,CASSPPTGTGVGNTEAFF,TGTGCCAGCAGCCCACCCACCGGGACAGGGGTCGGAAACACTGAAGCTTTCTTT
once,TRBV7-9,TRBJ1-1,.,CASSLRVTAFF,TGTGCCAGCAGCTTGCGGGTGACAGCTTTCTTT
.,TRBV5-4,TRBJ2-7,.,CASSGRIRDEGVYEQYF,TGTGCCAGCAGCGGGCGTATAAGGGATGAGGGGGTCTACGAGCAGTACTTC
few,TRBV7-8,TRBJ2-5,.,CASSLGSTRQETQYF,TGTGCCAGCAGCTTAGGTTCGACTAGGCAAGAGACCCAGTACTTC
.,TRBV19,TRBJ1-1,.,CASSKRRGTNTEAFF,TGTGCCAGTAGCAAACGACGGGGGACGAACACTGAAGCTTTCTTT
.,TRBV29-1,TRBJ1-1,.,CSVEAWGGVDEAFF,TGCAGCGTTGAAGCCTGGGGAGGGGTGGATGAAGCTTTCTTT
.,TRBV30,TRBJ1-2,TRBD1,CAWSGTGRFPSHGYTF,TGTGCCTGGAGTGGGACAGGGAGGTTCCCTTCCCATGGCTACACCTTC
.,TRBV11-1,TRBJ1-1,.,CASSPIRVQTEAFF,TGTGCCAGCAGCCCCATCAGGGTTCAAACTGAAGCTTTCTTT
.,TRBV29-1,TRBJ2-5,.,CSVEEAGQETQYF,TGCAGCGTTGAAGAGGCAGGGCAAGAGACCCAGTACTTC
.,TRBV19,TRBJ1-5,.,CASSMRNQPQHF,TGTGCCAGTAGTATGAGGAATCAGCCCCAGCATTTT
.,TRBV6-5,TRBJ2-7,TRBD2,CASSYTSGSYEQYF,TGTGCCAGCAGTTACACTAGCGGGAGCTACGAGCAGTACTTC
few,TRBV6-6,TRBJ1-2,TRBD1,CASSYSGTGGDGYTF,TGTGCCAGCAGTTACTCGGGGACAGGGGGCGATGGCTACACCTTC
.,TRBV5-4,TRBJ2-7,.,CASSLDRDPGSYEQYF,TGTGCCAGCAGCTTGGACCGGGACCCAGGCTCCTACGAGCAGTACTTC
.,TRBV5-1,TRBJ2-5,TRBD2,CASSRSAGEETQYF,TGCGCCAGCAGCCGCTCGGCGGGAGAAGAGACCCAGTACTTC
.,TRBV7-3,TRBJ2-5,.,CASSLTAAEETQYF,TGTGCCAGCAGCTTAACGGCGGCAGAAGAGACCCAGTACTTC
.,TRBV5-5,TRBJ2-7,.,CASSPKVQGSYEQYF,TGTGCCAGCAGCCCTAAGGTTCAGGGATCCTACGAGCAGTACTTC
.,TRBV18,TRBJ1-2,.,CASSPRGGDYGYTF,TGTGCCAGCTCACCCCGCGGAGGCGACTATGGCTACACCTTC
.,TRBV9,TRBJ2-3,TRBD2,CASSVAGRSTDTQYF,TGTGCCAGCAGCGTAGCCGGGAGGAGCACAGATACGCAGTATTTT
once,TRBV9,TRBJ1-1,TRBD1,CASSVTGGLGVGSTNTEAFF,TGTGCCAGCAGCGTAACAGGGGGCTTAGGAGTAGGTTCCACGAACACTGAAGCTTTCTTT
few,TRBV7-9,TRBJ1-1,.,CASSSNMNTEAFF,TGTGCCAGCAGCTCAAACATGAACACTGAAGCTTTCTTT
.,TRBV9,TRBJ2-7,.,CASSRGVIRGEQYF,TGTGCCAGCAGCAGGGGGGTAATCCGAGGCGAGCAGTACTTC
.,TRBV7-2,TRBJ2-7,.,CASSLSQGRDEQYF,TGTGCCAGCAGCCTATCCCAGGGGAGGGACGAGCAGTACTTC
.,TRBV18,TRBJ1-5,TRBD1,CASSPEGTGVGQPQHF,TGTGCCAGCTCACCCGAGGGGACAGGGGTAGGGCAGCCCCAGCATTTT
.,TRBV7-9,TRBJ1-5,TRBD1,CASSLGGQGREPQHF,TGTGCCAGCAGCTTAGGCGGACAGGGTCGAGAGCCCCAGCATTTT
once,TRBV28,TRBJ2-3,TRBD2,CATLAGSTDTQYF,TGTGCCACCTTAGCGGGATCCACAGATACGCAGTATTTT
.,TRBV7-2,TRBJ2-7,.,CASSFGSGRPSYEQYF,TGTGCCAGCAGCTTCGGGAGCGGGCGCCCCTCCTACGAGCAGTACTTC
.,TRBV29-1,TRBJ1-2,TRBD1,CSVEVGQGSGGYTF,TGCAGCGTTGAAGTCGGACAGGGGTCAGGCGGCTACACCTTC
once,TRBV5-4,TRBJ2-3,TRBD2,CASNRLAGLTDTQYF,TGTGCCAGCAATCGACTAGCGGGACTCACAGATACGCAGTATTTT
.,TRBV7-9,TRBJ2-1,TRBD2,CASSMTSGGSSYNEQFF,TGTGCCAGCAGCATGACTAGCGGGGGGAGCTCCTACAATGAGCAGTTCTTC